The 22 T cell receptor beta chains given below trace back to one sample, sequenced in a study of human T cells and chemical hapten exposure. TCRdb itself ran the RACE reads through MiXCR, one entry per CDR3 protein. This sample has 350,000 to 400,000 distinct CDR3 sequences, with about 6.9% found just once. Time point specified: patch test 2, 6 weeks after DPC sensitization. Treatment given: therapeutic diphenylcyclopropenone sensitization with weekly scalp DPC. Source: whole blood, taken in connection with sensitization to the hapten diphenylcyclopropenone (DPC). The origin of the receptors is a woman younger than 30 with alopecia areata. Some clones in this sample may be carry-over from other donors' samples.

The chain recombines TRBV5-1 with TRBJ1-6; TRBD1 agrees at 8 bases. The ends lost 5 bases at V and 10 bases at J; junction bases unmatched: 8. The length of the CDR3 is 14 residues. The V gene's germline CDR1 is SGHRS and CDR2 YFSETQ. The CDR3 here is CASRLGQGGSPLHF. The CDR3 DNA follows: TGCGCCAGCAGACTCGGACAGGGCGGATCACCCCTCCACTTT.

This clonotype was recorded many times. The chain joins TRBV20-1 to TRBJ2-3; D assignment may be TRBD1 or TRBD2 (5 bases each). CDR1 is DFQATT and CDR2 is SNEGSKA in the germline V gene (reference sequence). The length of the CDR3 is 15 residues. V lost 5 bases and J 4 bases, leaving 19 bases between the germline ends. CDR3 sequence reads: CSALIEPLGADTQYF. In nucleotides, the CDR3 is TGCAGTGCTTTAATCGAGCCCCTGGGGGCAGATACGCAGTATTTT.

The sample holds many counts of this clonotype. The rearrangement uses TRBV12-3 or TRBV12-4 and TRBJ2-5; TRBD2 is a possible D gene (6 bases). The V gene lost 6 bases and the J gene lost 1 base, with 15 bases spanning the gap. CDR3 length equals 15 residues. DNA of the CDR3: TGTGCCAGCAGACCCCCCCCGGGGGTCCAAGAGACCCAGTACTTC. This sequence encodes CASRPPPGVQETQYF.

There are many counts of this clonotype. This chain uses TRBV9 with TRBJ1-6, with D maybe TRBD1 (5 bases). Trimming stripped 2 bases from V and 4 bases from J, with 10 bases between. Germline V gene sequence: CDR1 SGDLS, CDR2 YYNGEE. The CDR3 runs to 15 residues. Written as DNA, the CDR3 is TGTGCCAGCAGCGTCACAGGATATTATAATTCACCCCTCCACTTT. It is translated as CASSVTGYYNSPLHF.

This clonotype was counted a few times. This chain joins TRBV10-3 and TRBJ2-6; tentatively, D is TRBD2 (6 bases). CDR1 is ENHRY, CDR2 SYGVKD, per germline. The V end was cut by 3 bases, the J end by 6 bases, with 21 bases between. The CDR3 loop spans 18 amino acids. This chain's CDR3 is CAISDYEVGGGVANVLTF. The CDR3 region has the DNA TGTGCCATCAGTGATTATGAGGTGGGAGGTGGAGTGGCCAACGTCCTGACTTTC.

This clonotype was observed a few times. CDR3 region: CASSTPGKWTGANVLTF. The DNA for the CDR3 is TGTGCCAGCAGTACCCCAGGGAAGTGGACTGGGGCCAACGTCCTGACTTTC. The J gene is TRBJ2-6, the V gene TRBV28, with D possibly being TRBD1 (5 bases). From germline, CDR1 is MDHEN and CDR2 SYDVKM. Trimming took 5 bases from V and 2 from J, leaving 16 bases between them. The CDR3 has 17 amino acids.

This clonotype has only a few counts. This rearrangement joins TRBV12-3 or TRBV12-4 to TRBJ2-1; TRBD2 matches 7 bases. J lost 5 bases, V lost 3 bases, and 7 bases had no gene match. The CDR3 is made up of 15 amino acids. The CDR3 here is CASSFQSGVNNEQFF. CDR3 DNA sequence: TGTGCCAGCAGTTTCCAGAGCGGGGTCAACAATGAGCAGTTCTTC.

The sample holds many counts of this clonotype. The chain is built from TRBV4-3 and TRBJ2-5; 7 bases line up with TRBD1. Germline V CDR1 and CDR2: LGHNA, YSLEER. The V segment lost 2 bases and the J segment 1 base; nucleotides outside the gene matches: 4. This CDR3 has 15 residues. The CDR3 sequence is CASSQIQGTQETQYF. CDR3 nucleotides: TGCGCCAGCAGCCAAATACAGGGGACCCAAGAGACCCAGTACTTC.

The CDR3 region has the DNA TGTGCCAGCAGTTTGCCTAGCGGGGGCACTAGCACAGATACGCAGTATTTT. Translated, it gives CASSLPSGGTSTDTQYF. The chain has TRBV28 and TRBJ2-3; TRBD2 agrees at 10 bases. Germline assignment: CDR1 MDHEN and CDR2 SYDVKM. Germline trimming cut 3 bases from V and 0 bases from J; bases unmatched to any gene: 6. CDR3 length equals 17 residues.

This clonotype occurred many times. The chain is built from TRBV27 and TRBJ1-6, with D possibly matching TRBD1 (6 bases). Germline V gives CDR1 MNHEY, CDR2 SMNVEV (reference sequence). Trimming took off 8 bases at V and 2 bases at J, with 10 bases between the two ends. This CDR3 has 14 residues. The CDR3 nucleotides are TGTGCCAGCTCTAGGGGGGCCTATAATTCACCCCTCCACTTT. Translated: CASSRGAYNSPLHF.

This clonotype showed up just a few times. J is TRBJ2-2 and V is TRBV20-1; 16 positions match TRBD2. This CDR3 region has 19 residues. Germline assignment: CDR1 DFQATT and CDR2 SNEGSKA (reference sequence). V lost 2 bases and J lost 6; bases outside the gene matches: 12. The DNA for the CDR3 is TGCAGTGCTAGAAAGTCCGGGACTAGCGGGGGGGCGTCGGCCGGGGAGCTGTTTTTT. This codes for CSARKSGTSGGASAGELFF.

In this sample, this clonotype turned up many times. The gene calls are TRBV16 and TRBJ1-1; no clear D gene. This CDR3 has 13 residues. V was clipped by 4 bases and J by 4 bases, with 10 bases between them. The germline CDR1 and CDR2 sequences are KGHSY and FQNENV. CDR3 in amino acids: CASSPFGGTEAFF. CDR3 DNA sequence: TGTGCCAGCAGCCCCTTTGGAGGCACTGAAGCTTTCTTT.

The table lists this clonotype with many counts. The chain links TRBV6-2 or TRBV6-3 to TRBJ2-1; D not resolved. The germline V and J ends were trimmed by 8 bases and 5 bases, with 13 bases remaining between them. Germline CDR1 MNHEY, CDR2 SVGEGT. This CDR3 spans 13 amino acids. The CDR3, as DNA: TGTGCCAGCTCTGGACGGAAAAACAATGAGCAGTTCTTC. It yields the protein CASSGRKNNEQFF.

Worth noting for this clonotype: A much bigger clone sits one base away, suggesting this may be a read error. This chain connects TRBV20-1 to TRBJ2-3, with TRBD1 as a possible D gene (5 bases). Germline CDR1 and CDR2: DFQATT and SNEGSKA (reference sequence). The ends were cut back, 4 bases at V and 6 bases at J, with 20 bases in the middle. This CDR3 has 15 residues. In DNA form, the CDR3 reads TGCAGTGCTAAATCCCACCTTAGGGGATTTGATACGCAGTATTTT. It specifies CSAKSHLRGFDTQYF.

This clonotype occurred a few times. The V and J genes are TRBV10-3 and TRBJ2-3; tentatively, D is TRBD1 (6 bases). CDR1 is ENHRY, CDR2 SYGVKD, per germline. Trimming removed 3 bases at V and 2 bases at J, with 9 bases between. The CDR3 is 14 amino acids. CDR3 amino acids: CAISDRGTTDTQYF. CDR3 nucleotide sequence: TGTGCCATCAGTGACAGGGGAACCACAGATACGCAGTATTTT.

The CDR3 protein is CASSPLGASGGEETQYF. The CDR3, as DNA: TGTGCCAGCAGCCCCTTAGGGGCTAGCGGGGGGGAAGAGACCCAGTACTTC. This chain connects TRBV3-1 to TRBJ2-5; the match to TRBD2 covers 12 bases. In germline, CDR1 is LGHDT, CDR2 YNNKEL (reference sequence). The CDR3 sequence is 17 residues long. After removal of 4 bases from V and 3 bases from J, the junction contained 9 bases not matched to a gene.

This clonotype was seen repeatedly, ten times or more. V usage is TRBV6-2 or TRBV6-3 and J usage is TRBJ2-5; TRBD1 aligns across 7 bases. Germline trimming cut 6 bases from V and 5 bases from J; bases unmatched to any gene: 6. The CDR3 consists of 13 residues. The V gene's germline CDR1 is MNHEY and CDR2 SVGEGT. CDR3 protein: CASSPTGPETQYF. The DNA of the CDR3 is TGTGCCAGCAGCCCGACAGGGCCCGAGACCCAGTACTTC.

This clonotype showed up many times. The rearrangement joins TRBV4-2 to TRBJ1-4; TRBD1 agrees at 9 bases. The CDR3 consists of 14 residues. The junction had 4 bases not matched to a gene; V was cut back by 4 bases and J by 7 bases. Germline V gene sequence: CDR1 LGHNA, CDR2 YNFKEQ. The CDR3 region is CASSPGQGGEKLFF. As DNA, the CDR3 is TGTGCCAGCAGCCCGGGACAGGGTGGTGAAAAACTGTTTTTT.

Regarding this clonotype: A much more abundant neighbour one base away suggests this may be a read error. This chain connects TRBV12-2 to TRBJ2-2; TRBD1 reflects the table's D call only, with no check against the DNA. TRBV12-2 corresponds to a pseudogene. CDR3 length equals 15 residues. CDR3 sequence (DNA): TGTGCAAGCCCGGGGAAAGGGGGAAGCACCGGGGAGCTGTTTTTT. Translating gives CASPGKGGSTGELFF.

This clonotype has ten or more counts. The rearrangement uses TRBV21-1 and TRBJ1-2; TRBD1 was called by the table and not checked on the DNA. TRBV21-1 has pseudogene status. There are 13 residues in the CDR3. The CDR3 bases are TGTGCCAGCAGCACCGGGACCCGCTATGGCTACACCTTC. Residues: CASSTGTRYGYTF.

This clonotype was recorded at least ten times. The gene calls are TRBV27 and TRBJ1-1; D unresolved. V lost 6 bases, J lost 5 bases, and 13 bases lay in between. Germline CDR1 is MNHEY and CDR2 is SMNVEV (reference sequence). The CDR3 length is 13 residues. The CDR3 region is CASSLSTGTEAFF. The CDR3 DNA is TGTGCCAGCAGCCTTTCAACTGGGACTGAAGCTTTCTTT.

Ten or more counts support this clonotype. The rearrangement uses TRBV11-2 and TRBJ1-1; 8 bases match TRBD1. The V segment lost 1 base and the J segment 5 bases; nucleotides outside the gene matches: 15. The germline gives CDR1 SGHAT, CDR2 FQNNGV. The CDR3 contains 18 residues. The CDR3 spells CASSLVLGAGGRRTEAFF. The CDR3 bases are TGTGCCAGCAGCTTAGTGCTTGGGGCAGGGGGCAGAAGAACTGAAGCTTTCTTT.